The next 10 T cell receptor beta chains were all read from a single sample in a study of naive and memory T cell subsets. The beta constant-region primer was an equimolar mix of two oligonucleotides covering TRBC1 and TRBC2. TCRdb reprocessed the UMI-ligation and nested PCR reads with MiXCR, giving one entry per CDR3 protein. The table lists 130,000 to 150,000 distinct CDR3 sequences, more than 15% of them singletons, with 0.14% to 0.15% in the top ten. Input material: naive CD4+ T cells from blood. The receptors shown here come from a human donor in good health.

The chain uses TRBV4-1 and TRBJ2-5; D perhaps matches TRBD2 (5 bases). Trimming took 1 base from V and 1 from J, leaving 13 bases between them. The CDR3 has 16 amino acids. Germline V gene lookup returns CDR1 MGHRA and CDR2 YSYEKL. The CDR3 region is CASSQVQRRSQETQYF. The CDR3, as DNA: TGCGCCAGCAGCCAAGTACAGCGGCGGAGCCAAGAGACCCAGTACTTC.

This chain joins TRBV20-1 and TRBJ1-2; D remains unclear. Germline values: CDR1 DFQATT, CDR2 SNEGSKA (reference sequence). V was pared by 4 bases and J by 4 bases, with 13 bases between. This CDR3 spans 13 amino acids. The CDR3 bases are TGCAGTGCTACTTCGGGATCTCCCTATGGCTACACCTTC. Protein product: CSATSGSPYGYTF.

The table lists this clonotype with a few counts. V gene TRBV2 combines with J gene TRBJ2-1; TRBD2 matches 10 bases. This CDR3 is built from 14 residues. V lost 6 bases to trimming and J lost 9 bases; unmatched junction nucleotides: 8. Germline-derived CDR1 and CDR2 are SNHLY and FYNNEI. The DNA for the CDR3 is TGTGCCAGCAGAGGCGGCCTAGCGGGAGTTGAGCAGTTCTTC. Translating gives CASRGGLAGVEQFF.

The genes are TRBV6-5 and TRBJ2-3; D not certain. CDR1 is MNHEY and CDR2 is SVGAGI in the germline V gene. Trimming took 7 bases from V and 0 from J, leaving 8 bases between them. This CDR3 comprises 13 residues. In DNA form, the CDR3 reads TGTGCCAGCAAGACCACGAGCACAGATACGCAGTATTTT. Its protein is CASKTTSTDTQYF.

This clonotype was detected ten times or more. This chain joins TRBV21-1 and TRBJ1-2. TRBV21-1 is listed as a pseudogene. The CDR3 length is 16 residues. CDR3 nucleotide sequence: TGTGCCAGCAGCAAAAAAGTTTCGACAGCTATCTATGGCTACACCTTC. Encoded protein: CASSKKVSTAIYGYTF.

The chain links TRBV12-3 or TRBV12-4 to TRBJ2-3; tentatively, D is TRBD2 (5 bases). V gave up 8 bases and J gave up 4 bases, with 16 bases separating them. The CDR3 is 14 amino acids. The CDR3 DNA is TGTGCCAGCCAAAAGTCACTAGGCGCAGATACGCAGTATTTT. Amino acids: CASQKSLGADTQYF.

This clonotype has more than one count but fewer than ten. V usage is TRBV12-5 and J usage is TRBJ2-1, with 11 bases identical to TRBD2. Germline V lookup: CDR1 LGHNT, CDR2 FRNRAP. This CDR3 has 17 residues. V trimming: 4 bases; J trimming: 6 bases; junction bases outside the gene matches: 11. The CDR3 reads CASGSLPGLAAFNEQFF. CDR3 DNA: TGTGCTAGTGGTTCGCTGCCGGGACTAGCGGCCTTCAATGAGCAGTTCTTC.

This clonotype was recorded many times. The V call is TRBV6-5, the J call TRBJ2-3, with TRBD2 matching 8 bases. V lost 6 bases and J lost 0; bases outside the gene matches: 5. The length of the CDR3 is 15 residues. Per germline, CDR1 MNHEY and CDR2 SVGAGI. The CDR3 here is CASSLTSASTDTQYF. The CDR3 DNA reads TGTGCCAGCAGCCTGACTAGCGCTAGCACAGATACGCAGTATTTT.

The CDR3 coding sequence is TGTGCCAGCAAAACCGTTGGCGCCGGGGGACCGACTGAAGCTTTCTTT. It codes for CASKTVGAGGPTEAFF. The V gene is TRBV6-2 or TRBV6-3, the J gene TRBJ1-1; perhaps TRBD1 as D (5 bases). Germline V CDR1 and CDR2: MNHEY, SVGEGT. V lost 7 bases and J 5 bases, leaving 23 bases between the germline ends. The CDR3 is 16 amino acids.

The chain uses TRBV4-3 and TRBJ2-7; the D gene is possibly TRBD1 (5 bases). The CDR3 has 16 residues. Trimming pared 1 base from V and 0 bases from J, leaving 13 bases between. From germline, CDR1 is LGHNA and CDR2 YSLEER. The CDR3 reads CASSQGPLGASYEQYF. CDR3 in DNA: TGCGCCAGCAGCCAAGGGCCCCTAGGGGCCTCCTACGAGCAGTACTTC.